This T cell receptor (beta chain) originates from a study of cytomegalovirus exposure and HLA in healthy donors. The PCR had 60 Vbeta and 13 Jbeta primers. The repertoire was sequenced with immunoSEQ multiplex PCR; TCRdb's copy has only in-frame clones and lacks some. The table records 150,000 or so clones, 73% of them present only once. This CDR3 is built from 14 residues. The trim removed 2 bases at V and 9 bases at J, leaving 9 bases unmatched. The V gene's germline CDR1 is GTSNPN and CDR2 SVGIG (reference sequence). The source of this sequence is a woman younger than 30 in good health and CMV-seronegative. Material for sequencing was PBMCs. The chain couples TRBV30 to TRBJ2-1, with 8 positions matching TRBD1. CDR3 DNA sequence: TGTGCCTGGAGTCAAGGGGCACAGGGGGGTGAGCAGTTCTTC. Its protein product is CAWSQGAQGGEQFF.